A single sample gave rise to the 15 T cell receptor beta chains below, sequenced in a study of shared clonotypes between healthy human individuals. The method was immunoSEQ multiplex PCR; TCRdb's version includes in-frame clones alone and lacks a portion of them. The sample includes roughly 2,500,000 clones, more than 85% of them seen just once. The sample taken for sequencing was naive CD4+ T cells from PBMCs. As to subset: CD45RA+ positively selected. Receptors originate from a man between 18 and 29 years old in good health. Some clones in this sample may be carry-over from other donors' samples.

The chain joins TRBV7-3 to TRBJ2-1; 11 nucleotides align to TRBD2. The CDR3 has 15 amino acids. Germline values: CDR1 SGHTA, CDR2 FQGTGA. The junction had 5 bases not matched to a gene; V was cut back by 0 bases and J by 10 bases. This CDR3 reads CASSLTSGRAGEQFF. DNA for the CDR3: TGTGCCAGCAGCTTAACTAGCGGGAGGGCGGGGGAGCAGTTCTTC.

The genes are TRBV11-2 and TRBJ2-3; a weak D match, TRBD2 (5 bases). CDR1 SGHAT and CDR2 FQNNGV come from the germline V gene. This CDR3 has 12 amino acids. Trimming left V 5 bases short and J 9 bases short, with 12 bases between. CDR3 coding DNA: TGTGCCAGCAGCCGGGGTCGGGGAACGCAGTATTTT. Translation gives CASSRGRGTQYF. Full variable domain (remainder filled in from reference TRBV11-2 and TRBJ2-3): EAGVAQSPRYKIIEKRQSVAFWCNPISGHATLYWYQQILGQGPKLLIQFQNNGVVDDSQLPKDRFSAERLKGVDSTLKIQPAKLEDSAVYLCASSRGRGTQYFGPGTRLTVL.

The rearrangement joins TRBV2 to TRBJ1-3; 9 positions match TRBD1. This CDR3 contains 15 residues. Germline-derived CDR1 and CDR2 are SNHLY and FYNNEI. V shed 2 bases, J shed 4 bases, and the junction held 3 bases outside the gene matches. The CDR3 protein is CASSETGGLGNTIYF. In DNA, the CDR3 is TGTGCCAGCAGTGAAACAGGGGGCTTAGGAAACACCATATATTTT.

The count of this clone is one. This rearrangement joins TRBV6-6 to TRBJ2-1, with 7 bases matching TRBD2. J gave up 7 bases and V 7 bases, and 10 bases lay outside the gene matches. This CDR3 is 14 amino acids long. Germline V lookup: CDR1 MNHNY, CDR2 SVGAGI (reference sequence). The CDR3 loop reads CASTPRDYMNEQFF. Written as DNA, the CDR3 is TGTGCCAGCACCCCCCGGGACTATATGAATGAGCAGTTCTTC.

The V and J genes are TRBV6-6 and TRBJ1-2; D is perhaps TRBD1 (6 bases). The V end lost 4 bases, the J end lost 2 bases, and 14 bases lay between the germline ends. Germline CDR1 MNHNY, CDR2 SVGAGI (reference sequence). The CDR3 has 15 amino acids. CDR3 nucleotides: TGTGCCAGCAGTTCCTCGGACAGCAAGAACTATGGCTACACCTTC. Amino acid sequence: CASSSSDSKNYGYTF.

The chain employs TRBV28 and TRBJ2-3; TRBD2 agrees at 7 bases. Trimming took 3 bases from V and 1 from J; bases not matched to a gene: 1. The CDR3 contains 14 residues. Germline V lookup: CDR1 MDHEN, CDR2 SYDVKM. CDR3: CASSFAGGTDTQYF. DNA for the CDR3: TGTGCCAGCAGTTTCGCGGGAGGCACAGATACGCAGTATTTT.

The chain joins TRBV28 to TRBJ1-6, with TRBD1 as a possible D gene (5 bases). Trimming removed 4 bases at V and 16 bases at J, with 14 bases between. Germline V CDR1 and CDR2: MDHEN, SYDVKM. The CDR3 extends over 12 amino acids. The CDR3 spells CASSSNRKRLHF. The CDR3 DNA follows: TGTGCCAGCAGTTCCAACAGGAAAAGGCTCCACTTT.

The chain uses TRBV5-1 and TRBJ2-1; 9 bases agree with TRBD2. Trimming removed 5 bases from V and 2 bases from J; junction bases left unmatched: 8. Germline CDR1 and CDR2: SGHRS and YFSETQ. This CDR3 spans 16 amino acids. The CDR3 coding sequence is TGCGCCAGCAGTGCCGCGACTAGCGGACCCTACAATGAGCAGTTCTTC. Protein sequence: CASSAATSGPYNEQFF.

The V call is TRBV15, the J call TRBJ1-5, with D uncertain. Trimming took off 0 bases at V and 3 bases at J, with 12 bases between the two ends. The CDR3 is 16 amino acids. Germline CDR1 LNHNV, CDR2 YYDKDF (reference sequence). DNA for the CDR3: TGTGCCACCAGCAGAGATGTGAACACCAACAATCAGCCCCAGCATTTT. This encodes CATSRDVNTNNQPQHF.

V is TRBV7-6 and J is TRBJ1-1, with D tentatively TRBD1 (5 bases). Deletions cut 5 bases from V and 4 bases from J, with 11 bases between. CDR3 size: 13 residues. Germline assignment: CDR1 SGHVS and CDR2 FNYEAQ. The CDR3 is CASSPGGSTEAFF. For the CDR3, the DNA is TGTGCCAGCAGCCCTGGGGGAAGCACTGAAGCTTTCTTT.

The CDR3 region has the DNA TGTGCCAGCAGTTTAGCGGGAGGGCTATATGGGGAGCTGTTTTTT. Translated, it gives CASSLAGGLYGELFF. The chain employs TRBV28 and TRBJ2-2, with 9 bases identical to TRBD2. Germline lookup yields CDR1 MDHEN and CDR2 SYDVKM. The CDR3 has 15 amino acids. The ends lost 2 bases at V and 8 bases at J; junction bases unmatched: 6.

This clone was observed a single time. The conserved final phenylalanine or tryptophan is absent from the CDR3, which likely points to a read error. No DNA is shown, since the ends of the CDR3 on it are uncertain; the CDR3 is the one TCRdb lists. The gene calls are TRBV25-1 and TRBJ2-7; TRBD2 reflects the table's D call only, with no check against the DNA. Germline assignment: CDR1 MGHDK and CDR2 SYGVNS. The CDR3 length is 8 residues, termini included. CDR3 region: CASSEAEG.

The chain uses TRBV4-1 and TRBJ2-1, with 9 positions matching TRBD2. The germline V gene has CDR1 MGHRA and CDR2 YSYEKL. V trimming: 3 bases; J trimming: 9 bases; junction bases outside the gene matches: 15. This CDR3 is 17 amino acids long. The CDR3 nucleotides read TGCGCCAGCAGCCATTATCTTAGCGGGAGAGGTGAGTTTGAGCAGTTCTTC. Protein sequence: CASSHYLSGRGEFEQFF.

V and J are TRBV2 and TRBJ1-1; 7 bases align to TRBD1. Germline V CDR1 and CDR2: SNHLY, FYNNEI. V shed 6 bases, J shed 5 bases, and the junction held 9 bases outside the gene matches. This CDR3 has 14 amino acids. The CDR3 DNA is TGTGCCAGCAGAAACAGGGGTACAGGGACTGAAGCTTTCTTT. Protein: CASRNRGTGTEAFF. Based on the CDR3 plus reference TRBV2 and TRBJ1-1, the full variable domain is EPEVTQTPSHQVTQMGQEVILRCVPISNHLYFYWYRQILGQKVEFLVSFYNNEISEKSEIFDDQFSVERPDGSNFTLKIRSTKLEDSAMYFCASRNRGTGTEAFFGQGTRLTVV.

The V gene is TRBV19, the J gene TRBJ1-1; unclear D gene. From germline, CDR1 is LNHDA and CDR2 SQIVND (reference sequence). The CDR3 length is 13 residues. Trimming left V 4 bases short and J 1 base short, with 7 bases between. The CDR3 nucleotides read TGTGCCAGTAGTAGGGAGTCGAACACTGAAGCTTTCTTT. Translated: CASSRESNTEAFF.